This section outlines one T cell receptor beta chain sequence together with its context. V shed 2 bases and J shed 6 bases, with 14 bases lying between them. Germline values: CDR1 SGHVS, CDR2 FQNEAQ. The CDR3 has 15 amino acids. This entry belongs to a study of control samples from healthy donors and cancer patients. The method was immunoSEQ multiplex PCR; TCRdb's version includes in-frame clones alone and lacks a portion of them. This table has approximately 98,000 clones, about 80% appearing once. This chain links TRBV7-8 with TRBJ2-1; TRBD1 might be the D (6 bases). The sequence was obtained from a man in his late teens or twenties in good health. The sequenced sample was blood. The CDR3, as DNA: TGTGCCAGCAGCTTATTATTAAGCAGGGGCAATGAGCAGTTCTTC. It encodes CASSLLLSRGNEQFF. Full variable domain (outside the CDR3, taken from reference TRBV7-8 and TRBJ2-1): GAGVSQSPRYKVAKRGQDVALRCDPISGHVSLFWYQQALGQGPEFLTYFQNEAQLDKSGLPSDRFFAERPEGSVSTLKIQRTQQEDSAVYLCASSLLLSRGNEQFFGPGTRLTVL.